Below are 16 T cell receptor beta chains sequenced from a single sample in a study of lymphopenia after photon versus proton radiotherapy. Method: immunoSEQ multiplex PCR; TCRdb's copy keeps in-frame clones and lacks some. The top ten clones hold approximately 4.8% of a sample with around 160,000 clones, 70% to 90% of them seen once. Sequencing was performed on peripheral blood, taken from a patient treated with photon-based radiotherapy. Receptors originate from a man in his fifties with gastric cancer.

This chain connects TRBV19 to TRBJ1-1; D ambiguous. V lost 6 bases and J lost 2, with 7 bases in between. The CDR3 contains 12 residues. Germline V CDR1 and CDR2: LNHDA, SQIVND (reference sequence). This CDR3 is CASRLSNTEAFF. The CDR3 bases are TGTGCCAGTAGACTCAGTAACACTGAAGCTTTCTTT.

The chain links TRBV4-2 to TRBJ1-3; D unresolved. CDR3 length equals 14 residues. Germline values: CDR1 LGHNA, CDR2 YNFKEQ. Trimming removed 1 base at V and 0 bases at J, with 4 bases between. The CDR3: CASSQGNSGNTIYF. The CDR3 DNA sequence: TGTGCCAGCAGCCAAGGAAACTCTGGAAACACCATATATTTT.

The chain is built from TRBV18 and TRBJ2-3, with 8 nucleotides matching TRBD2. Germline V gene lookup returns CDR1 KGHSH and CDR2 LQKENI. The CDR3 is made up of 15 amino acids. J lost 3 bases, V lost 3 bases, and 5 bases had no gene match. The CDR3 DNA follows: TGTGCCAGCTCACCGGGCAGCGGGAGTACAGATACGCAGTATTTT. This gives the protein CASSPGSGSTDTQYF.

This chain uses TRBV19 with TRBJ1-4; TRBD1 is a possible D gene (5 bases). The V end was cut by 5 bases, the J end by 5 bases, with 12 bases between. The CDR3 length is 14 residues. Germline values: CDR1 LNHDA, CDR2 SQIVND (reference sequence). The CDR3 spells CASSSGRSNEKLFF. Here the CDR3 DNA reads TGTGCCAGTAGTTCGGGACGGTCGAATGAAAAACTGTTTTTT. The full variable domain, its missing parts supplied by reference TRBV19 and TRBJ1-4, is DGGITQSPKYLFRKEGQNVTLSCEQNLNHDAMYWYRQDPGQGLRLIYYSQIVNDFQKGDIAEGYSVSREKKESFPLTVTSAQKNPTAFYLCASSSGRSNEKLFFGSGTQLSVL.

This chain connects TRBV4-3 to TRBJ2-1; possible D gene TRBD1, 5 bases. This CDR3 region has 15 residues. Germline V gene data show CDR1 as LGHNA and CDR2 as YSLEER. V was clipped by 0 bases and J by 0 bases, with 6 bases between them. The CDR3 reads CASSQDQGSYNEQFF. The DNA of the CDR3 is TGCGCCAGCAGCCAAGATCAGGGCTCCTACAATGAGCAGTTCTTC.

The count of this clone is one. CDR3 bases: TGTGCCAGCAGCTCCCGACAGGGGATATTCGCCTACGAGCAGTACTTC. This translates into CASSSRQGIFAYEQYF. The rearrangement links TRBV11-2 to TRBJ2-7, with 8 bases lining up with TRBD1. With 4 bases clipped from V and 2 bases from J, the junction kept 10 bases outside the gene matches. This CDR3 is built from 16 residues. CDR1 SGHAT and CDR2 FQNNGV come from the germline V gene.

This clone was recorded once. The chain links TRBV7-8 to TRBJ2-1; 12 bases are shared with TRBD1. The CDR3 length is 18 residues. V was pared by 5 bases and J by 1 base, with 9 bases of the junction left unmatched. Germline assignment: CDR1 SGHVS and CDR2 FQNEAQ. CDR3 nucleotides: TGTGCCAGCAGCACACCGGGACAGGGGGCTGGATCCTACAATGAGCAGTTCTTC. It translates to CASSTPGQGAGSYNEQFF. Full variable domain (rest looked up from reference TRBV7-8 and TRBJ2-1): GAGVSQSPRYKVAKRGQDVALRCDPISGHVSLFWYQQALGQGPEFLTYFQNEAQLDKSGLPSDRFFAERPEGSVSTLKIQRTQQEDSAVYLCASSTPGQGAGSYNEQFFGPGTRLTVL.

The rearrangement uses TRBV7-9 and TRBJ1-2; 7 nucleotides line up with TRBD1. The CDR3 is 13 amino acids. The V gene's germline CDR1 is SEHNR and CDR2 FQNEAQ (reference sequence). After removal of 6 bases from V and 4 bases from J, the junction contained 5 bases not matched to a gene. CDR3 coding DNA: TGTGCCAGCAGAAGGGACAGTCTCTATGGCTACACCTTC. It yields the protein CASRRDSLYGYTF.

The chain combines TRBV7-2 with TRBJ2-7; TRBD2 matches at 9 bases. Looked up from germline, CDR1 is SGHTA and CDR2 is FQGNSA. CDR3 length: 16 amino acids. J was trimmed by 3 bases and V by 1 base; bases with no gene match: 7. CDR3 DNA sequence: TGTGCCAGCAGCTTAGGAGTTAGCGGGAGTCACTACGAGCAGTACTTC. Amino acid sequence: CASSLGVSGSHYEQYF.

The chain has TRBV27 and TRBJ2-3; 12 bases match TRBD2. Trimming took 4 bases from V and 6 from J; bases not matched to a gene: 5. Germline lookup yields CDR1 MNHEY and CDR2 SMNVEV (reference sequence). CDR3 length equals 15 residues. The CDR3 sequence is CASSSSGRAWDTQYF. The CDR3 DNA reads as TGTGCCAGCAGTTCTAGCGGGAGGGCCTGGGATACGCAGTATTTT.

This chain joins TRBV7-9 and TRBJ1-2; 9 bases match TRBD1. This CDR3 comprises 14 residues. CDR1 SEHNR and CDR2 FQNEAQ come from the germline V gene (reference sequence). The V segment lost 6 bases and the J segment 7 bases; nucleotides outside the gene matches: 9. Here the CDR3 DNA reads TGTGCCAGCAGTTTACAGGGGGCTTTCGGTGGCTACACCTTC. Protein product: CASSLQGAFGGYTF.

The rearrangement joins TRBV2 to TRBJ2-7; 8 bases map to TRBD2. Germline assignment: CDR1 SNHLY and CDR2 FYNNEI. This CDR3 comprises 14 residues. V lost 4 bases to trimming and J lost 9 bases; unmatched junction nucleotides: 11. This CDR3 reads CASSAPAGDLGQYF. CDR3 coding DNA: TGTGCCAGCAGTGCTCCAGCGGGAGATCTAGGGCAGTACTTC.

The chain has TRBV30 and TRBJ1-5; no clear D gene. The V end was cut by 0 bases, the J end by 0 bases, with 3 bases between. Germline CDR1 and CDR2: GTSNPN and SVGIG (reference sequence). The CDR3 length is 13 residues. This chain's CDR3 is CAWSVGSNQPQHF. CDR3 coding DNA: TGTGCCTGGAGTGTAGGTAGCAATCAGCCCCAGCATTTT.

This clone is medium-sized within its sample. The chain uses TRBV4-3 and TRBJ2-7; D is perhaps TRBD1 (5 bases). V was cut by 1 base and J by 3 bases, with 13 bases left in between. CDR1 and CDR2 (germline): LGHNA, YSLEER. The CDR3 has 15 amino acids. CDR3 sequence (DNA): TGCGCCAGCAGCCAAGGGGTCGACAGTATCTACGAGCAGTACTTC. Its translation is CASSQGVDSIYEQYF.

The sample holds a few counts of this clone. The chain recombines TRBV6-5 with TRBJ1-1, with D tentatively TRBD1 (5 bases). V shed 4 bases and J shed 7 bases, with 19 bases lying between them. This CDR3 spans 15 amino acids. The germline gives CDR1 MNHEY, CDR2 SVGAGI. CDR3 sequence (DNA): TGTGCCAGCAGTTCAGGAGGGACGGTAGGACATGAAGCTTTCTTT. Its protein is CASSSGGTVGHEAFF.

The chain joins TRBV25-1 to TRBJ1-1, with 8 bases identical to TRBD1. The CDR3 is 15 residues long. V dropped 4 bases and J dropped 4; count of bases not matched to a gene: 8. The germline gives CDR1 MGHDK, CDR2 SYGVNS. The CDR3 nucleotides are TGTGCCAGCAGTGCGTGGACAGGGAGCGGCACTGAAGCTTTCTTT. Translated: CASSAWTGSGTEAFF.